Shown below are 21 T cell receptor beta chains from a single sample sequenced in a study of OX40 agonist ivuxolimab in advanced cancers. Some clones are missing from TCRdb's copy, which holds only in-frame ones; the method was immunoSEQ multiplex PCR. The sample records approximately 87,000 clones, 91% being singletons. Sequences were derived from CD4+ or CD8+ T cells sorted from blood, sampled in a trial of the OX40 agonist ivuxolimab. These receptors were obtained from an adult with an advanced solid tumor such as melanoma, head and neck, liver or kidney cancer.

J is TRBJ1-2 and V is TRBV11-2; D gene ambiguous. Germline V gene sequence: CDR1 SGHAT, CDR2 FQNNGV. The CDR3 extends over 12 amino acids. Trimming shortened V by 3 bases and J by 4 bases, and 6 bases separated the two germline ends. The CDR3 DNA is TGTGCCAGCAGCTTTACGTCCTATGGCTACACCTTC. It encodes CASSFTSYGYTF.

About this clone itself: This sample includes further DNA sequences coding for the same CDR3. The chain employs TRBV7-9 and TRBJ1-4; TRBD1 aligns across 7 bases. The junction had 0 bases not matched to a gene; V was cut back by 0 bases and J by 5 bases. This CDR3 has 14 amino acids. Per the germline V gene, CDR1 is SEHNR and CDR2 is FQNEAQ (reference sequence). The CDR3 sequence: CASSLAGGNEKLFF. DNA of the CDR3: TGTGCCAGCAGCTTAGCAGGGGGCAATGAAAAACTGTTTTTT.

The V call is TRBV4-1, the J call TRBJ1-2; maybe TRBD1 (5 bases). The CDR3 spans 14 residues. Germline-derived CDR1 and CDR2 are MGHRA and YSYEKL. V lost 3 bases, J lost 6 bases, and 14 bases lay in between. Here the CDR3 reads CASSHPGQGDGYTF. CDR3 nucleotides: TGCGCCAGCAGCCACCCCGGGCAGGGAGATGGCTACACCTTC.

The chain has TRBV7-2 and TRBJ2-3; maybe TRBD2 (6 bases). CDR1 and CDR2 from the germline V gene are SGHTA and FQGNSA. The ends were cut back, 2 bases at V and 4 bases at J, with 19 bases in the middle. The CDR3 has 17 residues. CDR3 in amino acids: CASSLTPPPGVPDTQYF. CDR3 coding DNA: TGTGCCAGCAGCTTAACACCCCCGCCGGGAGTGCCAGATACGCAGTATTTT.

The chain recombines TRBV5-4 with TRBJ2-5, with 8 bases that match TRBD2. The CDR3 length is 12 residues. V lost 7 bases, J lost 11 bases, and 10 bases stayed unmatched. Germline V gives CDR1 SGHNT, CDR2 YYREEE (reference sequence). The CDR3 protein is CASGRGGREQYF. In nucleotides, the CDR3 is TGTGCCAGCGGTCGGGGGGGGAGAGAGCAGTACTTC.

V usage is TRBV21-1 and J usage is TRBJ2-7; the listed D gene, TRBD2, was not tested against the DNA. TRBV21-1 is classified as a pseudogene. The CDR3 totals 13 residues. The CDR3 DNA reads TGTGCCAGCAGCAGCGGGAGTAAGGACGAGCAGTACTTC. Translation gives CASSSGSKDEQYF.

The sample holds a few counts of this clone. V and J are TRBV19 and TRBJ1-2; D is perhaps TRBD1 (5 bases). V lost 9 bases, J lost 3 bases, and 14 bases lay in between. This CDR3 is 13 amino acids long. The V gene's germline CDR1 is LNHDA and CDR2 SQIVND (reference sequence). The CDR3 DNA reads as TGTGCCAGCTCCGACAGCCTATACTATGGCTACACCTTC. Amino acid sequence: CASSDSLYYGYTF.

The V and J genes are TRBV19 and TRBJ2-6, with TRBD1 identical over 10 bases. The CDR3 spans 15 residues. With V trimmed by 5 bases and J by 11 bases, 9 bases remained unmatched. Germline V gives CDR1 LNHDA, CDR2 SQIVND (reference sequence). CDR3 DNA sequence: TGTGCCAGTAGTCTACAAGACAGGGGGCCTGACGTCCTGACTTTC. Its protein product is CASSLQDRGPDVLTF.

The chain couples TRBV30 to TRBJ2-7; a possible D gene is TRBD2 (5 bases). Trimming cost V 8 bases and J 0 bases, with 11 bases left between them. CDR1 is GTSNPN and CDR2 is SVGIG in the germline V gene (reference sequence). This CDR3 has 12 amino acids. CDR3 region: CAHPGSSYEQYF. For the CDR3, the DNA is TGTGCCCACCCGGGGAGCTCCTACGAGCAGTACTTC.

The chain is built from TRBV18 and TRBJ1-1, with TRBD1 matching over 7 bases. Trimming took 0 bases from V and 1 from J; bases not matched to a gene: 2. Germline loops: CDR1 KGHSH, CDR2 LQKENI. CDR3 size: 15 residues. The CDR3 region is CASSPPRDRNTEAFF. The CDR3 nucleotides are TGTGCCAGCTCACCACCGAGGGACAGGAACACTGAAGCTTTCTTT.

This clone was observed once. CDR3 in DNA: TGCAGCGTTGCCAGGACAGGGGCCTACGAGCAGTACTTC. Translating it yields CSVARTGAYEQYF. The chain has TRBV29-1 and TRBJ2-7; 9 bases line up with TRBD1. CDR1 is SQVTM and CDR2 is ANQGSEA in the germline V gene. The CDR3 extends over 13 amino acids. V gave up 4 bases and J gave up 2 bases; unmatched junction bases: 3.

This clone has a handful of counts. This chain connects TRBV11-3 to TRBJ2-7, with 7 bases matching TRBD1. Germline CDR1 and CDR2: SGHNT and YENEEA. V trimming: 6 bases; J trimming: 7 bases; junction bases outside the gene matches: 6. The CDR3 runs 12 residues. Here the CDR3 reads CASSTRQGEQYF. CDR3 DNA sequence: TGTGCCAGCAGTACCAGACAGGGAGAGCAGTACTTC.

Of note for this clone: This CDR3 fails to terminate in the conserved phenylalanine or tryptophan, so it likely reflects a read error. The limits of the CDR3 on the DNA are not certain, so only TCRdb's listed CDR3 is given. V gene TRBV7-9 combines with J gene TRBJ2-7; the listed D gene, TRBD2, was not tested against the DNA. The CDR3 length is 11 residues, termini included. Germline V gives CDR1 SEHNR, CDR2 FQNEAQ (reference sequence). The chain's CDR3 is CASSSGGAKVT.

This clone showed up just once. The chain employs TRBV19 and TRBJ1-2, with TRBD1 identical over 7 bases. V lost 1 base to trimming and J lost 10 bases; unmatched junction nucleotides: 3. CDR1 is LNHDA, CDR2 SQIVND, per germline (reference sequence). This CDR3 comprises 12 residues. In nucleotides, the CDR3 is TGTGCCAGTAGTATAGGGGGACAGAACTACACCTTC. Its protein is CASSIGGQNYTF.

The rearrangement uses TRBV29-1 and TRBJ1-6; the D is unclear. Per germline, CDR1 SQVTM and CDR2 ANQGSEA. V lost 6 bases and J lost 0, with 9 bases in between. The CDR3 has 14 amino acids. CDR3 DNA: TGCAGCGTCGCAGGAGACTCCTATAATTCACCCCTCCACTTT. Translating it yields CSVAGDSYNSPLHF.

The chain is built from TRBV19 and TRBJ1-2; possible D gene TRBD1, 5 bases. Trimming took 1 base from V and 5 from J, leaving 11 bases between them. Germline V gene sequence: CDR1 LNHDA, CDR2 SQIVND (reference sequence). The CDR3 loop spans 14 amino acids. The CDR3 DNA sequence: TGTGCCAGTAGTATAGCTGCGGGGGAGTATGGCTACACCTTC. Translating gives CASSIAAGEYGYTF.

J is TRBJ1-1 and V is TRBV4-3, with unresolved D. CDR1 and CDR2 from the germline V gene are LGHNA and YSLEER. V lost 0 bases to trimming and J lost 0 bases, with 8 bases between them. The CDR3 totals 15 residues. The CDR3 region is CASSQEGFMNTEAFF. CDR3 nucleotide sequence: TGCGCCAGCAGCCAAGAAGGGTTCATGAACACTGAAGCTTTCTTT.

CDR3 sequence reads: CASSMLRATHNEQFF. The CDR3 DNA follows: TGTGCCAGCTCTATGCTGAGGGCTACCCACAATGAGCAGTTCTTC. The V call is TRBV19, the J call TRBJ2-1, with D perhaps TRBD2 (5 bases). The CDR3 sequence is 15 residues long. V dropped 9 bases and J dropped 5 bases, with 20 bases sitting between them. Germline V lookup: CDR1 LNHDA, CDR2 SQIVND (reference sequence).

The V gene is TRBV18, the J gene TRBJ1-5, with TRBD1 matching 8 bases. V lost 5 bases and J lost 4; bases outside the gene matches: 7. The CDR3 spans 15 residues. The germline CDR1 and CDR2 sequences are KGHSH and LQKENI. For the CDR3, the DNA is TGTGCCAGCTCAGACAACAGGGGGGATAATCAGCCCCAGCATTTT. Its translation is CASSDNRGDNQPQHF.

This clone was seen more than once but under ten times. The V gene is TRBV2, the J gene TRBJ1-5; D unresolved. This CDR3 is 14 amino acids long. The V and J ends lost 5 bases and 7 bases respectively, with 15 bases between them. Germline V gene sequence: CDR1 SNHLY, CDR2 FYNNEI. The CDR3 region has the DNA TGTGCCAGCAGTCCGGACGGCTACCCCCAGCCCCAGCATTTT. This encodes CASSPDGYPQPQHF.

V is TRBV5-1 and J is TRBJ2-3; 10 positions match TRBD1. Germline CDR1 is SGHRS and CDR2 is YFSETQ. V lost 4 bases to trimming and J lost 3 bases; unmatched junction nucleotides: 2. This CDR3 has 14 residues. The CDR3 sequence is CASSPGQGTDTQYF. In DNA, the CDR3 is TGCGCCAGCAGCCCGGGACAGGGGACAGATACGCAGTATTTT.